A selection of T cell receptor beta chains follows, all from one sample in a study of identical twins. MiXCR was run by TCRdb on the 5' RACE reads, yielding one entry per CDR3 protein. The data show 450,000 to 500,000 distinct CDR3 sequences, with roughly 13% seen just once and approximately 1% held by the top ten. This sample was shared with a second study, whose subject was yellow fever vaccine responses in identical twins.

The sequenced sample consisted of CD4+ T cells sorted from blood. Source of these receptors: a woman aged 18-30 years in good health. Both conserved end residues are part of each CDR3. A D gene is named only where the DNA matches it firmly. A row's size may be missing; if present it is once, few, many or a size class.

V gene	clone size	J gene	D gene	CDR3 protein	CDR3 DNA
TRBV15	.	TRBJ2-3	.	CATSRWGNLGKTDTQYF	TGTGCCACCAGCAGATGGGGGAATTTGGGAAAAACAGATACGCAGTATTTT
TRBV6-1	few	TRBJ2-5	.	CASTRQGAYQETQYF	TGTGCCAGCACACGACAAGGAGCCTACCAAGAGACCCAGTACTTC
TRBV18	.	TRBJ2-1	TRBD2	CASSPNPGTSGSRNEQFF	TGTGCCAGCTCACCCAATCCCGGGACTAGCGGGAGTCGGAATGAGCAGTTCTTC
TRBV6-5	.	TRBJ1-2	.	CASSYTGQGRYGYTF	TGTGCCAGCAGTTACACAGGGCAGGGGAGGTATGGCTACACCTTC
TRBV12-3/TRBV12-4	many	TRBJ2-1	TRBD2	CASTYGTSGHNEQFF	TGTGCCAGCACCTACGGGACTAGCGGACACAATGAGCAGTTCTTC
TRBV20-1	few	TRBJ2-7	.	CSASSDSYEQYF	TGCAGTGCGTCTAGCGACTCCTACGAGCAGTACTTC
TRBV7-6	.	TRBJ1-6	.	CASSQGRNSPLHF	TGTGCCAGCAGCCAAGGGAGAAATTCACCCCTCCACTTT
TRBV13	few	TRBJ2-1	.	CASSLIGPGYNEQFF	TGTGCCAGCAGCTTAATCGGTCCGGGCTACAATGAGCAGTTCTTC
TRBV5-1	.	TRBJ1-4	TRBD1	CASSLDRDATNEKLFF	TGCGCCAGCAGCCTTGACAGGGATGCAACTAATGAAAAACTGTTTTTT
TRBV5-5	.	TRBJ1-5	.	CASSSQGVMVQPQHF	TGTGCCAGCAGCTCCCAGGGCGTGATGGTGCAGCCCCAGCATTTT
TRBV10-3	.	TRBJ2-5	.	CAISESRGEETQYF	TGTGCCATCAGTGAGTCCAGGGGGGAAGAGACCCAGTACTTC
TRBV20-1	.	TRBJ2-2	TRBD1	CSARMGQGTTGELFF	TGCAGTGCTAGGATGGGACAGGGTACCACCGGGGAGCTGTTTTTT
TRBV29-1	many	TRBJ2-7	.	CSVRTDRRTYEQYF	TGCAGCGTTCGGACAGATCGACGAACCTACGAGCAGTACTTC
TRBV20-1	.	TRBJ1-5	.	CSARKGRNNQPQHF	TGCAGTGCTAGGAAAGGCAGGAACAATCAGCCCCAGCATTTT
TRBV21-1	few	TRBJ2-3	.	CASSKGVRGGITDTQYF	TGTGCCAGCAGCAAAGGAGTGCGGGGGGGCATAACAGATACGCAGTATTTT
TRBV10-3	few	TRBJ2-7	.	CAAATRQDSVREQYF	TGTGCCGCAGCGACCCGACAGGACTCGGTGCGCGAGCAGTACTTC
TRBV7-9	.	TRBJ2-7	.	CASSLGGANEQYF	TGTGCCAGCAGCTTGGGGGGTGCGAACGAGCAGTACTTC
TRBV21-1	.	TRBJ2-1	.	CASSKIKDNNEQFF	TGTGCCAGCAGCAAGATTAAGGACAACAATGAGCAGTTCTTC
TRBV24-1	few	TRBJ2-7	TRBD1	CATRGQGRYEQYF	TGTGCCACCAGGGGACAGGGGAGGTACGAGCAGTACTTC
TRBV10-3	few	TRBJ2-2	.	CAITGQLNTGELFF	TGTGCCATAACGGGCCAGCTGAACACCGGGGAGCTGTTTTTT